Below, 32 T cell receptor beta chains from the same sample are listed, as sequenced in a study of T cell changes during pregnancy in multiple sclerosis. Profiled with immunoSEQ multiplex PCR; TCRdb holds only in-frame clones, not every one. The table has tens of thousands of clones, about 87% seen once; the top ten hold approximately 0.58%. Source: CD4+ T cells from peripheral blood mononuclear cells, taken in the first trimester of pregnancy. The receptors here all came from a female donor with multiple sclerosis, enrolled in a pregnancy study.

In this sample, this clone turned up once. The chain is built from TRBV2 and TRBJ1-6; the D is unclear. Germline-derived CDR1 and CDR2 are SNHLY and FYNNEI. With 1 base removed from V and 9 bases from J, the gap between germline ends came to 10 bases. This CDR3 contains 14 residues. The DNA for the CDR3 is TGTGCCAGCAGTGAAGGTGTCAGAATTTCACCCCTCCACTTT. Amino acids: CASSEGVRISPLHF.

The gene calls are TRBV19 and TRBJ2-1; D is perhaps TRBD2 (6 bases). This CDR3 region has 12 residues. V gave up 7 bases and J gave up 9 bases, with 13 bases separating them. Germline V CDR1 and CDR2: LNHDA, SQIVND (reference sequence). This CDR3 reads CASNQRGGEQFF. The CDR3 DNA sequence: TGTGCCAGTAACCAACGGGGAGGTGAGCAGTTCTTC. Supplemented by reference TRBV19 and TRBJ2-1, the full variable domain reads DGGITQSPKYLFRKEGQNVTLSCEQNLNHDAMYWYRQDPGQGLRLIYYSQIVNDFQKGDIAEGYSVSREKKESFPLTVTSAQKNPTAFYLCASNQRGGEQFFGPGTRLTVL.

The rearrangement joins TRBV11-3 to TRBJ2-1, with D maybe TRBD2 (6 bases). The V gene lost 5 bases and the J gene lost 10 bases, with 15 bases spanning the gap. This CDR3 is 13 amino acids long. Per germline, CDR1 SGHNT and CDR2 YENEEA. In DNA form, the CDR3 reads TGTGCCAGCAGCGCGCACCCCACTAGCGAGCAGTTCTTC. It is translated as CASSAHPTSEQFF.

The chain recombines TRBV5-1 with TRBJ2-1; 14 bases match TRBD2. V gave up 0 bases and J gave up 3 bases; unmatched junction bases: 2. The CDR3 consists of 17 residues. CDR1 and CDR2 (germline): SGHRS, YFSETQ. CDR3 sequence reads: CASSLGTSGRFYNEQFF. The CDR3 bases are TGCGCCAGCAGCTTGGGGACTAGCGGGAGGTTCTACAATGAGCAGTTCTTC.

The J gene is TRBJ1-2, the V gene TRBV12-5, with 7 bases fitting TRBD1. The CDR3 runs to 20 residues. The germline CDR1 and CDR2 sequences are LGHNT and FRNRAP. V was clipped by 1 base and J by 0 bases; unmatched bases: 17. CDR3 residues: CASGLALGTDPLPPNYGYTF. Written as DNA, the CDR3 is TGTGCTAGTGGTTTGGCACTCGGGACAGACCCTCTCCCACCTAACTATGGCTACACCTTC.

This chain uses TRBV7-2 with TRBJ1-1; 8 bases are shared with TRBD1. J was trimmed by 4 bases and V by 5 bases; bases with no gene match: 6. This CDR3 spans 14 amino acids. CDR1 and CDR2 (germline): SGHTA, FQGNSA. The CDR3 is CASSLRQGTTEAFF. The CDR3, as DNA: TGTGCCAGCAGCCTCCGACAGGGGACCACTGAAGCTTTCTTT.

In this sample, this clone turned up once. Here the CDR3 DNA reads TGTGCCAGCAGTGACTCCCGCCGGGATTTTAGCAATCAGCCCCAGCATTTT. Amino acid sequence: CASSDSRRDFSNQPQHF. The chain uses TRBV6-4 and TRBJ1-5, with D uncertain. The CDR3 covers 17 residues. Germline-derived CDR1 and CDR2 are MRHNA and SNTAGT. Trimming stripped 0 bases from V and 0 bases from J, with 12 bases between.

The chain employs TRBV6-6 and TRBJ1-1; 9 nucleotides line up with TRBD1. Germline values: CDR1 MNHNY, CDR2 SVGAGI (reference sequence). Trimming cost V 0 bases and J 7 bases; bases outside gene matches: 6. CDR3 length equals 15 residues. The CDR3 reads CASSYSTGGTGEAFF. The CDR3, as DNA: TGTGCCAGCAGTTACTCGACAGGGGGGACGGGTGAAGCTTTCTTT.

The rearrangement joins TRBV6-5 to TRBJ2-1, with 11 bases that match TRBD2. V gave up 0 bases and J gave up 8 bases; unmatched junction bases: 6. The CDR3 length is 16 residues. The germline CDR1 and CDR2 sequences are MNHEY and SVGAGI. CDR3 sequence (DNA): TGTGCCAGCAGTTACTCCGGTAGCGGGAGGGTCCATGAGCAGTTCTTC. As protein: CASSYSGSGRVHEQFF.

J is TRBJ2-1 and V is TRBV27; 7 positions agree with TRBD2. The V gene's germline CDR1 is MNHEY and CDR2 SMNVEV (reference sequence). V lost 2 bases to trimming and J lost 8 bases; unmatched junction nucleotides: 12. The CDR3 extends over 16 amino acids. DNA for the CDR3: TGTGCCAGCAGTTTAAGGTCGGGGGGAGTGGGGGATGAGCAGTTCTTC. Its protein product is CASSLRSGGVGDEQFF.

The CDR3 DNA is TGTGCCAGCAGCTTAAGCACACCCGGGGCCAACGTCCTGACTTTC. It translates to CASSLSTPGANVLTF. The rearrangement links TRBV7-3 to TRBJ2-6; no clear D gene. CDR3 size: 15 residues. Germline values: CDR1 SGHTA, CDR2 FQGTGA. Trimming removed 1 base at V and 4 bases at J, with 8 bases between.

This clone was recorded a few times. The sample has other DNA sequences that encode this CDR3 too. The chain links TRBV29-1 to TRBJ2-7, with D maybe TRBD2 (5 bases). The CDR3 is 12 residues long. Trimming removed 3 bases at V and 3 bases at J, with 9 bases between. Germline lookup yields CDR1 SQVTM and CDR2 ANQGSEA. The CDR3 DNA sequence: TGCAGCGTTGATGGACTCAACTACGAGCAGTACTTC. Its translation: CSVDGLNYEQYF.

This chain connects TRBV6-6 to TRBJ2-2; maybe TRBD2 (7 bases). In germline, CDR1 is MNHNY, CDR2 SVGAGI (reference sequence). The CDR3 is 14 residues long. Trimming removed 11 bases at V and 0 bases at J, with 13 bases between. The CDR3 sequence: CAARGGPNTGELFF. The CDR3 bases are TGTGCCGCGAGGGGGGGGCCGAACACCGGGGAGCTGTTTTTT.

The genes are TRBV7-2 and TRBJ2-3; D is possibly TRBD2 (5 bases). The CDR3 totals 13 residues. V was pared by 2 bases and J by 4 bases, with 7 bases between. The germline V gene encodes CDR1 SGHTA and CDR2 FQGNSA. The CDR3 nucleotides are TGTGCCAGCAGCTTATGGCGGGCAGATACGCAGTATTTT. It translates to CASSLWRADTQYF.

This rearrangement joins TRBV5-6 to TRBJ1-1; TRBD1 is a possible D gene (6 bases). The CDR3 runs to 15 residues. The V end was cut by 4 bases, the J end by 4 bases, with 17 bases between. Germline V gene sequence: CDR1 SGHDT, CDR2 YYEEEE. The CDR3 spells CASSPGGDRGTEAFF. CDR3 coding DNA: TGTGCCAGCAGCCCTGGGGGCGATCGGGGCACTGAAGCTTTCTTT.

The genes are TRBV19 and TRBJ1-2, with 7 nucleotides matching TRBD1. CDR1 and CDR2 (germline): LNHDA, SQIVND (reference sequence). The junction had 4 bases not matched to a gene; V was cut back by 4 bases and J by 2 bases. The CDR3 sequence is 14 residues long. The CDR3 nucleotides are TGTGCCAGTAGTAGGGACAGTTCCAACTATGGCTACACCTTC. Its translation is CASSRDSSNYGYTF. Looking up the rest from reference TRBV19 and TRBJ1-2 gives the full variable domain: DGGITQSPKYLFRKEGQNVTLSCEQNLNHDAMYWYRQDPGQGLRLIYYSQIVNDFQKGDIAEGYSVSREKKESFPLTVTSAQKNPTAFYLCASSRDSSNYGYTFGSGTRLTVV.

The gene calls are TRBV5-1 and TRBJ2-3; TRBD1 matches 7 bases. The CDR3 runs to 15 residues. The V and J ends lost 4 bases and 1 base, in that order; junction bases with no gene match: 6. CDR1 is SGHRS and CDR2 is YFSETQ in the germline V gene. The CDR3 sequence: CASSPGDSRTDTQYF. DNA for the CDR3: TGCGCCAGCAGCCCAGGGGACAGCCGCACAGATACGCAGTATTTT.

The V gene is TRBV2, the J gene TRBJ2-1; the D gene is possibly TRBD2 (5 bases). The V gene lost 7 bases and the J gene lost 1 base, with 14 bases spanning the gap. This CDR3 comprises 15 residues. CDR1 SNHLY and CDR2 FYNNEI come from the germline V gene. The CDR3 DNA follows: TGTGCCAGCACGGCCTACGGACTTTCCTACAATGAGCAGTTCTTC. Translating gives CASTAYGLSYNEQFF.

This clone has just one count. The chain employs TRBV6-6 and TRBJ2-7; 7 positions match TRBD1. The CDR3 extends over 15 amino acids. CDR1 and CDR2 from the germline V gene are MNHNY and SVGAGI (reference sequence). The V segment lost 6 bases and the J segment 5 bases; nucleotides outside the gene matches: 13. The CDR3 reads CASSQTGQGVDEQYF. The CDR3 bases are TGTGCCAGCAGCCAGACCGGGCAGGGGGTAGACGAGCAGTACTTC.

J is TRBJ1-1 and V is TRBV11-3; 8 nucleotides align to TRBD1. CDR3 length: 17 residues. V shed 0 bases, J shed 1 base, and the junction held 7 bases outside the gene matches. Per the germline V gene, CDR1 is SGHNT and CDR2 is YENEEA. CDR3 sequence: CASSLDLSTGANTEAFF. For the CDR3, the DNA is TGTGCCAGCAGCTTAGATCTCTCGACAGGGGCGAACACTGAAGCTTTCTTT.

The rearrangement uses TRBV5-5 and TRBJ1-2, with D perhaps TRBD1 (6 bases). Trimming took off 5 bases at V and 4 bases at J, with 18 bases between the two ends. CDR3 length equals 15 residues. CDR1 and CDR2 from the germline V gene are SGHKS and YYEKEE (reference sequence). Here the CDR3 reads CASSSGAGAGYGYTF. CDR3 in DNA: TGTGCCAGCAGTTCTGGTGCAGGGGCGGGCTATGGCTACACCTTC. The full variable domain, with the rest looked up from reference TRBV5-5 and TRBJ1-2, is DAGVTQSPTHLIKTRGQQVTLRCSPISGHKSVSWYQQVLGQGPQFIFQYYEKEERGRGNFPDRFSARQFPNYSSELNVNALLLGDSALYLCASSSGAGAGYGYTFGSGTRLTVV.

The chain is built from TRBV19 and TRBJ1-5, with D perhaps matching TRBD1 (6 bases). The CDR3 contains 16 residues. Germline CDR1 reads LNHDA; CDR2 reads SQIVND (reference sequence). V lost 7 bases, J lost 6 bases, and 22 bases lay in between. DNA of the CDR3: TGTGCCAGTATGATACAGGGTGAGGGATACAGTCAGCCCCAGCATTTT. It is translated as CASMIQGEGYSQPQHF.

The J gene is TRBJ2-1, the V gene TRBV19; 9 positions match TRBD2. Germline V gives CDR1 LNHDA, CDR2 SQIVND (reference sequence). The CDR3 length is 16 residues. The J segment lost 6 bases and the V segment lost 7 bases, leaving 13 bases of the junction unmatched. The CDR3, as DNA: TGTGCCAGTACCCGGGGAGGACTAGCGCTTTCCAATGAGCAGTTCTTC. Encoded protein: CASTRGGLALSNEQFF.

The CDR3: CASSFSAGGRGVDEQFF. The CDR3 DNA sequence: TGTGCCAGCAGTTTTAGTGCCGGTGGCAGGGGTGTCGATGAGCAGTTCTTC. The J gene is TRBJ2-1, the V gene TRBV28, with D perhaps TRBD1 (6 bases). CDR1 MDHEN and CDR2 SYDVKM come from the germline V gene. The CDR3 contains 17 residues. V lost 3 bases to trimming and J lost 8 bases, with 23 bases between them. Full variable domain (outside the CDR3, taken from reference TRBV28 and TRBJ2-1): DVKVTQSSRYLVKRTGEKVFLECVQDMDHENMFWYRQDPGLGLRLIYFSYDVKMKEKGDIPEGYSVSREKKERFSLILESASTNQTSMYLCASSFSAGGRGVDEQFFGPGTRLTVL.

This chain connects TRBV29-1 to TRBJ1-2; D perhaps matches TRBD1 (5 bases). Germline-derived CDR1 and CDR2 are SQVTM and ANQGSEA. CDR3 length equals 17 residues. With 2 bases removed from V and 5 bases from J, the gap between germline ends came to 24 bases. CDR3 region: CSVENQGGGPGLYGYTF. The CDR3, as DNA: TGCAGCGTTGAAAATCAGGGCGGGGGTCCAGGGCTTTATGGCTACACCTTC. The full variable domain, in which reference TRBV29-1 and TRBJ1-2 provide the parts outside the CDR3, is SAVISQKPSRDICQRGTSLTIQCQVDSQVTMMFWYRQQPGQSLTLIATANQGSEATYESGFVIDKFPISRPNLTFSTLTVSNMSPEDSSIYLCSVENQGGGPGLYGYTFGSGTRLTVV.

V and J are TRBV7-3 and TRBJ2-1; D gene uncertain. Germline V gene lookup returns CDR1 SGHTA and CDR2 FQGTGA. The V gene lost 5 bases and the J gene lost 9 bases, with 14 bases spanning the gap. The CDR3 length is 13 residues. CDR3 region: CASSATTVGEQFF. The CDR3 DNA sequence: TGTGCCAGCAGCGCTACCACAGTGGGTGAGCAGTTCTTC.

The gene calls are TRBV2 and TRBJ1-2; maybe TRBD1 (6 bases). This CDR3 has 12 amino acids. Between the trimmed V and J ends, which lost 6 bases and 2 bases, there was a span of 7 bases. Per the germline V gene, CDR1 is SNHLY and CDR2 is FYNNEI. CDR3 sequence: CASSQGNYGYTF. As DNA, the CDR3 is TGTGCCAGCAGCCAGGGGAACTATGGCTACACCTTC.

This chain links TRBV5-6 with TRBJ2-3; D gene unclear. CDR3 length: 16 residues. Germline CDR1 SGHDT, CDR2 YYEEEE. Trimming stripped 3 bases from V and 1 base from J, with 15 bases between. CDR3 in amino acids: CASSSLVSYGTDTQYF. CDR3 nucleotide sequence: TGTGCCAGCAGCTCCCTGGTTAGCTATGGCACAGATACGCAGTATTTT.

The rearrangement links TRBV9 to TRBJ2-5; 7 bases are shared with TRBD2. The ends lost 4 bases at V and 4 bases at J; junction bases unmatched: 13. Per germline, CDR1 SGDLS and CDR2 YYNGEE. There are 16 residues in the CDR3. The CDR3 nucleotides read TGTGCCAGCAGCTCCATCTCGGGACTACTCAGAGAGACCCAGTACTTC. Translated, it gives CASSSISGLLRETQYF.

V usage is TRBV9 and J usage is TRBJ2-2; 13 nucleotides align to TRBD2. The germline gives CDR1 SGDLS, CDR2 YYNGEE. There are 18 residues in the CDR3. With 0 bases clipped from V and 3 bases from J, the junction kept 5 bases outside the gene matches. Here the CDR3 reads CASSVGLAGGSDTGELFF. The CDR3 bases are TGTGCCAGCAGCGTAGGACTAGCGGGGGGATCGGACACCGGGGAGCTGTTTTTT.

The gene calls are TRBV30 and TRBJ2-5, with a possible D match to TRBD1 (6 bases). The V gene lost 2 bases and the J gene lost 5 bases, with 12 bases spanning the gap. Germline assignment: CDR1 GTSNPN and CDR2 SVGIG (reference sequence). There are 13 residues in the CDR3. CDR3 in amino acids: CAWSPGVGETQYF. The CDR3 DNA reads as TGTGCCTGGAGTCCAGGGGTAGGGGAGACCCAGTACTTC.

This rearrangement joins TRBV27 to TRBJ1-2; D not resolved. The CDR3 is 13 residues long. The germline V gene has CDR1 MNHEY and CDR2 SMNVEV (reference sequence). V lost 2 bases and J lost 8, with 12 bases in between. CDR3 sequence: CASSLAQSQGYTF. CDR3 nucleotides: TGTGCCAGCAGTTTAGCCCAGTCCCAGGGCTACACCTTC.